What follows are 31 T cell receptor beta chains derived from one specimen sequenced in a study of early T cells in non-severe SARS-CoV-2 infection. TCRdb re-derived calls from the 5' RACE reads in MiXCR, one entry per CDR3 protein. The sample carries 90,000 to 100,000 distinct CDR3 sequences, about 13% recorded once. What was sequenced was whole blood. These receptors were taken from an adult who was a healthcare worker with PCR-confirmed SARS-CoV-2 infection or an uninfected control (not recorded which).

This clonotype was recorded many times. The rearrangement links TRBV7-9 to TRBJ1-4; tentatively, D is TRBD1 (5 bases). CDR1 is SEHNR and CDR2 is FQNEAQ in the germline V gene (reference sequence). This CDR3 comprises 16 residues. V was trimmed by 8 bases and J by 0 bases, leaving 16 bases between them. The CDR3 loop reads CASRPFRGPTNEKLFF. CDR3 sequence (DNA): TGTGCCAGCCGCCCCTTCCGGGGCCCAACTAATGAAAAACTGTTTTTT.

V and J are TRBV11-2 and TRBJ2-1; D is uncertain. CDR1 and CDR2 (germline): SGHAT, FQNNGV. The CDR3 length is 14 residues. Trimming removed 1 base at V and 7 bases at J, with 11 bases between. The CDR3 DNA is TGTGCCAGCAGCTTAGCCACGATTTTGAATGAGCAGTTCTTC. Translation gives CASSLATILNEQFF.

This clonotype was seen repeatedly, ten times or more. The rearrangement joins TRBV9 to TRBJ2-2, with D maybe TRBD2 (6 bases). The V end lost 4 bases, the J end lost 5 bases, and 21 bases lay between the germline ends. Germline assignment: CDR1 SGDLS and CDR2 YYNGEE. The CDR3 runs to 17 residues. Here the CDR3 reads CASSWDSGSRQTGELFF. In nucleotides, the CDR3 is TGTGCCAGCAGCTGGGACTCCGGATCAAGGCAGACCGGGGAGCTGTTTTTT.

This clonotype was observed a handful of times. The V gene is TRBV27, the J gene TRBJ2-7; either TRBD1 or TRBD2 may fit D (5 bases each). Germline V CDR1 and CDR2: MNHEY, SMNVEV (reference sequence). The CDR3 extends over 16 amino acids. Trimming stripped 4 bases from V and 9 bases from J, with 25 bases between. Here the CDR3 reads CASSWGPFSVGRGQYF. DNA of the CDR3: TGTGCCAGCAGTTGGGGACCGTTTAGTGTAGGTCGGGGGCAGTACTTC.

This clonotype was counted a few times. This chain uses TRBV13 with TRBJ1-2, with a weak D call TRBD1 (5 bases). Between the trimmed V and J ends, which lost 4 bases and 5 bases, there was a span of 11 bases. The germline V gene has CDR1 PRHDT and CDR2 FYEKMQ (reference sequence). The CDR3 loop spans 13 amino acids. The CDR3 DNA sequence: TGTGCCAGCAGCTCCCGGGGGGAATATGGCTACACCTTC. Its translation is CASSSRGEYGYTF.

The genes are TRBV20-1 and TRBJ1-5, with D maybe TRBD1 (6 bases). The CDR3 totals 14 residues. Germline CDR1 DFQATT, CDR2 SNEGSKA (reference sequence). The V end lost 2 bases, the J end lost 7 bases, and 15 bases lay between the germline ends. The CDR3 is CSARLRGSGQPQHF. CDR3 in DNA: TGCAGTGCTAGACTAAGGGGGTCAGGACAGCCCCAGCATTTT.

This clonotype was counted ten times or more. The chain employs TRBV27 and TRBJ2-7; possibly TRBD1 for D (6 bases). Germline CDR1 MNHEY, CDR2 SMNVEV (reference sequence). The ends were cut back, 4 bases at V and 3 bases at J, with 13 bases in the middle. The CDR3 is 14 amino acids. As DNA, the CDR3 is TGTGCCAGCAGTTATACAGGGTTGGACTACGAGCAGTACTTC. Translating gives CASSYTGLDYEQYF.

The J gene is TRBJ2-1, the V gene TRBV2; 7 bases line up with TRBD2. The J segment lost 0 bases and the V segment lost 3 bases, leaving 5 bases of the junction unmatched. The germline CDR1 and CDR2 sequences are SNHLY and FYNNEI. This CDR3 has 16 amino acids. The CDR3 spells CASSDGAGVSYNEQFF. In DNA, the CDR3 is TGTGCCAGCAGTGATGGGGCGGGGGTCTCCTACAATGAGCAGTTCTTC.

This clonotype was detected many times. CDR3 in DNA: TGTGCCAGCAGCTTTGGTAGCAATCAGCCCCAGCATTTT. Protein product: CASSFGSNQPQHF. V is TRBV7-2 and J is TRBJ1-5; D remains ambiguous. From germline, CDR1 is SGHTA and CDR2 FQGNSA. The ends were cut back, 3 bases at V and 0 bases at J, with 3 bases in the middle. This CDR3 is built from 13 residues.

The chain uses TRBV10-1 and TRBJ2-5, with 13 bases identical to TRBD2. Germline V gene sequence: CDR1 WNHNN, CDR2 SYGVQD (reference sequence). V gave up 5 bases and J gave up 1 base; unmatched junction bases: 7. This CDR3 comprises 17 residues. CDR3 nucleotide sequence: TGCGCCAGCAGTTCTGAGACTAGCGGGGGGAGCCAAGAGACCCAGTACTTC. Amino acid sequence: CASSSETSGGSQETQYF.

This clonotype was detected a few times. The rearrangement links TRBV4-3 to TRBJ1-6; D uncertain. This CDR3 has 13 amino acids. From germline, CDR1 is LGHNA and CDR2 YSLEER. V was pared by 0 bases and J by 9 bases, with 6 bases between. DNA of the CDR3: TGCGCCAGCAGCCAAGACGGGGTTTCACCCCTCCACTTT. Its translation: CASSQDGVSPLHF.

J is TRBJ1-1 and V is TRBV6-5, with 8 bases identical to TRBD1. V was clipped by 2 bases and J by 5 bases; unmatched bases: 7. This CDR3 is 15 amino acids long. Per the germline V gene, CDR1 is MNHEY and CDR2 is SVGAGI. The CDR3 loop is CASSYRAGGWTEAFF. Here the CDR3 DNA reads TGTGCCAGCAGTTACCGGGCAGGGGGCTGGACTGAAGCTTTCTTT.

This clonotype occurred a few times. V usage is TRBV5-1 and J usage is TRBJ1-2; D ambiguous. Per germline, CDR1 SGHRS and CDR2 YFSETQ. The CDR3 has 12 residues. V dropped 5 bases and J dropped 4 bases, with 9 bases sitting between them. CDR3: CASSREGYGYTF. In DNA form, the CDR3 reads TGCGCCAGCAGTCGAGAGGGCTATGGCTACACCTTC.

This clonotype was counted between two and nine times. The chain carries TRBV19 and TRBJ2-7; 7 bases fit TRBD1. The CDR3 totals 13 residues. J gave up 2 bases and V 6 bases, and 4 bases lay outside the gene matches. Germline CDR1 LNHDA, CDR2 SQIVND (reference sequence). CDR3 sequence reads: CASSPRGTYEQYF. The CDR3 bases are TGTGCCAGTAGCCCCAGGGGGACCTACGAGCAGTACTTC.

This clonotype was observed a few times. V usage is TRBV20-1 and J usage is TRBJ2-7; 11 nucleotides line up with TRBD1. Germline V CDR1 and CDR2: DFQATT, SNEGSKA (reference sequence). V shed 3 bases and J 3 bases; nucleotides not matched to a gene: 4. The CDR3 covers 14 residues. CDR3 region: CSASPGTGGYEQYF. For the CDR3, the DNA is TGCAGTGCTAGTCCCGGGACAGGGGGCTACGAGCAGTACTTC.

The chain uses TRBV28 and TRBJ1-1, with D possibly matching TRBD1 (5 bases). The CDR3 covers 15 residues. The V end was cut by 2 bases, the J end by 11 bases, with 21 bases between. Germline CDR1 is MDHEN and CDR2 is SYDVKM. CDR3 residues: CASSLDRVSQKRAFF. The CDR3 DNA sequence: TGTGCCAGCAGTTTAGACAGAGTGAGTCAAAAGAGGGCTTTCTTT.

CDR3 residues: CASSPIPGQGLGTQYF. CDR3 in DNA: TGTGCCAGCTCACCCATTCCGGGACAGGGCCTCGGGACCCAGTACTTC. This chain joins TRBV18 and TRBJ2-5, with 9 bases that match TRBD1. This CDR3 comprises 16 residues. Germline values: CDR1 KGHSH, CDR2 LQKENI. V lost 3 bases and J lost 7; bases outside the gene matches: 12.

This clonotype appeared a few times. The gene calls are TRBV9 and TRBJ2-5; D is ambiguous. V lost 0 bases, J lost 5 bases, and 8 bases lay in between. CDR1 is SGDLS and CDR2 is YYNGEE in the germline V gene. The CDR3 spans 13 residues. CDR3 sequence reads: CASSVGQVETQYF. DNA of the CDR3: TGTGCCAGCAGCGTAGGTCAGGTTGAGACCCAGTACTTC.

The rearrangement joins TRBV7-2 to TRBJ1-2; unclear D gene. This CDR3 contains 15 residues. V was clipped by 0 bases and J by 4 bases, with 12 bases between them. From germline, CDR1 is SGHTA and CDR2 FQGNSA. The DNA for the CDR3 is TGTGCCAGCAGCTTAGCAGGGAATTCCTTCTATGGCTACACCTTC. It codes for CASSLAGNSFYGYTF.

This chain uses TRBV7-2 with TRBJ2-1; D is perhaps TRBD2 (5 bases). The germline CDR1 and CDR2 sequences are SGHTA and FQGNSA. Trimming took off 4 bases at V and 4 bases at J, with 8 bases between the two ends. The CDR3 runs to 13 residues. The CDR3 sequence: CASSSQRYNEQFF. CDR3 nucleotides: TGTGCCAGCAGCTCCCAGCGGTACAATGAGCAGTTCTTC.

This clonotype occurred many times. The chain has TRBV7-9 and TRBJ1-1; D uncertain. V lost 11 bases to trimming and J lost 3 bases, with 16 bases between them. The CDR3 has 13 residues. Germline V gives CDR1 SEHNR, CDR2 FQNEAQ (reference sequence). The CDR3 nucleotides read TGTGCCGCACTTAAGAGGGCGGACACTGAAGCTTTCTTT. Amino acids: CAALKRADTEAFF.

This chain uses TRBV5-6 with TRBJ1-2; 8 bases fit TRBD1. The CDR3 spans 13 residues. CDR1 and CDR2 from the germline V gene are SGHDT and YYEEEE. Germline trimming cut 2 bases from V and 6 bases from J; bases unmatched to any gene: 3. CDR3 sequence: CASSFGQGDGYTF. The CDR3 coding sequence is TGTGCCAGCAGCTTCGGACAGGGAGATGGCTACACCTTC.

There are a few counts of this clonotype. This chain connects TRBV6-6 to TRBJ1-5; TRBD1 matches 10 bases. The V gene end was trimmed by 5 bases and the J gene end by 6 bases; junction bases not matched to a gene: 10. Germline assignment: CDR1 MNHNY and CDR2 SVGAGI (reference sequence). The CDR3 extends over 16 amino acids. CDR3 DNA sequence: TGTGCCAGCAGTACTAGGGACAGGGGCGGAGGTCAGCCCCAGCATTTT. Its protein is CASSTRDRGGGQPQHF.

This clonotype appeared many times. The chain joins TRBV12-3 or TRBV12-4 to TRBJ1-1; 9 nucleotides align to TRBD1. After removal of 6 bases from V and 11 bases from J, the junction contained 10 bases not matched to a gene. The CDR3 length is 13 residues. CDR3 coding DNA: TGTGCCAGCAGCATATACAGGGGGCCCTCGGCTTTCTTT. Amino acid sequence: CASSIYRGPSAFF.

This clonotype has just a few counts. V is TRBV5-4 and J is TRBJ2-7, with 7 bases identical to TRBD1. The germline V gene encodes CDR1 SGHNT and CDR2 YYREEE (reference sequence). This CDR3 contains 15 residues. V trimming: 3 bases; J trimming: 3 bases; junction bases outside the gene matches: 9. The DNA of the CDR3 is TGTGCCAGCAGCTCCGGACAGGCACATCTCTACGAGCAGTACTTC. Translating gives CASSSGQAHLYEQYF.

In this sample, this clonotype turned up a few times. The V and J genes are TRBV12-3 or TRBV12-4 and TRBJ2-1; D tentatively reads TRBD1 or TRBD2 (7 bases each). The V end was cut by 6 bases, the J end by 0 bases, with 15 bases between. The CDR3 has 16 residues. Here the CDR3 reads CASSPTGEGSYNEQFF. Here the CDR3 DNA reads TGTGCCAGCAGCCCCACAGGGGAGGGCTCCTACAATGAGCAGTTCTTC.

This clonotype was counted between two and nine times. The chain links TRBV14 to TRBJ2-7, with 12 positions matching TRBD2. The J segment lost 3 bases and the V segment lost 2 bases, leaving 11 bases of the junction unmatched. The CDR3 length is 18 residues. The germline V gene has CDR1 SGHDN and CDR2 FVKESK. This CDR3 reads CASSQLYPTSGGDYEQYF. The CDR3 nucleotides read TGTGCCAGCAGCCAACTGTACCCGACTAGCGGGGGTGACTACGAGCAGTACTTC.

The chain joins TRBV27 to TRBJ2-1; the D call may be TRBD1 or TRBD2 (6 bases each). Deletions cut 9 bases from V and 0 bases from J, with 15 bases between. The CDR3 is made up of 15 amino acids. The germline CDR1 and CDR2 sequences are MNHEY and SMNVEV (reference sequence). The CDR3 DNA reads as TGTGCCAGTAGTATAGGGGGGAGCTCCTACAATGAGCAGTTCTTC. It codes for CASSIGGSSYNEQFF.

This clonotype has more than one count but fewer than ten. Here the CDR3 reads CAISGGAYGYTF. For the CDR3, the DNA is TGTGCCATCTCGGGTGGGGCCTATGGCTACACCTTC. V usage is TRBV6-1 and J usage is TRBJ1-2, with TRBD1 as a possible D gene (5 bases). This CDR3 region has 12 residues. Germline CDR1 MNHNS, CDR2 SASEGT. V gave up 10 bases and J gave up 4 bases, with 13 bases separating them.

This clonotype has a count of ten or more. The chain combines TRBV3-1 with TRBJ1-2; D is possibly TRBD1 (5 bases). The ends were cut back, 5 bases at V and 7 bases at J, with 17 bases in the middle. In germline, CDR1 is LGHDT, CDR2 YNNKEL (reference sequence). The CDR3 covers 14 residues. CDR3 sequence reads: CASSSGAGIPGYTF. For the CDR3, the DNA is TGTGCCAGCAGCTCTGGGGCAGGGATTCCTGGCTACACCTTC.

This clonotype was recorded many times. The chain uses TRBV4-1 and TRBJ2-7, with 9 bases identical to TRBD2. Per germline, CDR1 MGHRA and CDR2 YSYEKL. The CDR3 has 16 amino acids. V was clipped by 1 base and J by 7 bases; unmatched bases: 11. CDR3 DNA: TGCGCCAGCAGCCAAGCCCTGGTAGCGGGGGCCCGGGAGCAGTACTTC. It specifies CASSQALVAGAREQYF.